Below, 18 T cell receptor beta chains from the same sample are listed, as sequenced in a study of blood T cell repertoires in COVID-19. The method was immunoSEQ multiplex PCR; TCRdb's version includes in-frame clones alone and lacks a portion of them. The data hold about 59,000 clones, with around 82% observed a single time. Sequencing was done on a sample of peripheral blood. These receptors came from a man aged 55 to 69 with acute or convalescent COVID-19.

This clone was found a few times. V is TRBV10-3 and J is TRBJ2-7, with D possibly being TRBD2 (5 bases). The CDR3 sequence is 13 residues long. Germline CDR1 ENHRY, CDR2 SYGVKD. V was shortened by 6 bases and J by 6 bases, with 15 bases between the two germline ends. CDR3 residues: CAISSGLFGEQYF. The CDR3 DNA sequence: TGTGCCATCAGCTCTGGACTCTTCGGCGAGCAGTACTTC.

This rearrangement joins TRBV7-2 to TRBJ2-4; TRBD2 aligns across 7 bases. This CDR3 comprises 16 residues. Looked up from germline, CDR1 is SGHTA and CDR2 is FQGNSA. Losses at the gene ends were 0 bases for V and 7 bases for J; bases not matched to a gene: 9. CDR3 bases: TGTGCCAGCAGCTTAGCCTTTAGCGGGCGGTGGAACATTCAGTACTTC. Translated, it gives CASSLAFSGRWNIQYF. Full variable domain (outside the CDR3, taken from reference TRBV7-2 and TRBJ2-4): GAGVSQSPSNKVTEKGKDVELRCDPISGHTALYWYRQSLGQGLEFLIYFQGNSAPDKSGLPSDRFSAERTGGSVSTLTIQRTQQEDSAVYLCASSLAFSGRWNIQYFGAGTRLSVL.

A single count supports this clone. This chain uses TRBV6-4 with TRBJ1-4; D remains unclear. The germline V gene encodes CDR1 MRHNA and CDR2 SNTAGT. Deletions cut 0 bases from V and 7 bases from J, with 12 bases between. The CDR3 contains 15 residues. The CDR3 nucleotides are TGTGCCAGCAGTGACTCGATCGGGGTCGGTGAAAAACTGTTTTTT. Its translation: CASSDSIGVGEKLFF.

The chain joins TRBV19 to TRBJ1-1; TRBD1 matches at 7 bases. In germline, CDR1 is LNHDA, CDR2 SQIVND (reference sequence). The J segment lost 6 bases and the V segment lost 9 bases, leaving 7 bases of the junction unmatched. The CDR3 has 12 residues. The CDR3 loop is CASRDRTSEAFF. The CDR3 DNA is TGTGCCAGCCGGGACAGAACCTCTGAAGCTTTCTTT. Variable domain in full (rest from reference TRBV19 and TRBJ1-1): DGGITQSPKYLFRKEGQNVTLSCEQNLNHDAMYWYRQDPGQGLRLIYYSQIVNDFQKGDIAEGYSVSREKKESFPLTVTSAQKNPTAFYLCASRDRTSEAFFGQGTRLTVV.

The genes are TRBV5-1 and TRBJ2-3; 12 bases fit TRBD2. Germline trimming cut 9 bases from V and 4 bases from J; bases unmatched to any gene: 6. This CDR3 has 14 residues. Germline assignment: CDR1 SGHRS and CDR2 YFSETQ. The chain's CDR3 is CATRTSGVADTQYF. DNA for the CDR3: TGCGCCACCAGGACTAGCGGGGTAGCAGATACGCAGTATTTT.

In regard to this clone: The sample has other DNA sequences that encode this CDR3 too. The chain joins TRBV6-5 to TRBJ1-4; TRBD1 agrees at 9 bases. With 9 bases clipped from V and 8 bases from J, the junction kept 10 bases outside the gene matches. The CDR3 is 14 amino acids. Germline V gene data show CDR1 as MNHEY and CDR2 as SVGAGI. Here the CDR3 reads CASSRDRVSEKLFF. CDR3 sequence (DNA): TGTGCCAGTAGTCGGGACAGGGTCAGCGAAAAACTGTTTTTT.

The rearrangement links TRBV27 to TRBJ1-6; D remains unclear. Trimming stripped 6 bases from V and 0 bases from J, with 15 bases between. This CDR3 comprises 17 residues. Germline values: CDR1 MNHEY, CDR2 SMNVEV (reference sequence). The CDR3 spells CASSKAGGSSYNSPLHF. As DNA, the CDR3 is TGTGCCAGCAGCAAAGCCGGAGGGAGCTCCTATAATTCACCCCTCCACTTT.

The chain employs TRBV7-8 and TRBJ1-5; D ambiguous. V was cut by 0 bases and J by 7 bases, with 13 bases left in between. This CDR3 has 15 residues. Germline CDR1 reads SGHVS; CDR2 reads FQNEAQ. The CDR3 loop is CASSLAPRGRQPQHF. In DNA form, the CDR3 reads TGTGCCAGCAGCTTAGCCCCCCGCGGGAGGCAGCCCCAGCATTTT.

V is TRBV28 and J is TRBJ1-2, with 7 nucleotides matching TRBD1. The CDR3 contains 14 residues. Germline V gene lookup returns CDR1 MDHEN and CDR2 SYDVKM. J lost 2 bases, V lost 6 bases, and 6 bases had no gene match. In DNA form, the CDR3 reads TGTGCCAGCAGACCATCGGGACAGAACTATGGCTACACCTTC. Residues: CASRPSGQNYGYTF.

The CDR3 loop is CASSPVGTAQDEQYF. Written as DNA, the CDR3 is TGTGCCAGCAGCCCAGTGGGGACAGCCCAGGACGAGCAGTACTTC. The rearrangement uses TRBV11-2 and TRBJ2-7, with 7 bases matching TRBD1. The CDR3 is made up of 15 amino acids. Losses at the gene ends were 5 bases for V and 5 bases for J; bases not matched to a gene: 12. Looked up from germline, CDR1 is SGHAT and CDR2 is FQNNGV.

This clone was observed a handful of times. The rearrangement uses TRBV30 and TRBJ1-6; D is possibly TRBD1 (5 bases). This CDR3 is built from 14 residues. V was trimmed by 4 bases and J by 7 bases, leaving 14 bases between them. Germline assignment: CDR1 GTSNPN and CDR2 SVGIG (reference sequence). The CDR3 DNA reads TGTGCCTGGAATGCGGGGGAGGGGAATTCACCCCTCCACTTT. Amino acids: CAWNAGEGNSPLHF.

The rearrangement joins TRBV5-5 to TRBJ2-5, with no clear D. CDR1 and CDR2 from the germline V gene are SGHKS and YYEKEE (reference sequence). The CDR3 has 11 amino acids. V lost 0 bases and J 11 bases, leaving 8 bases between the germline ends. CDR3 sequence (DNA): TGTGCCAGCAGCTTGGAAAGCCTTCAGTACTTC. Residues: CASSLESLQYF.

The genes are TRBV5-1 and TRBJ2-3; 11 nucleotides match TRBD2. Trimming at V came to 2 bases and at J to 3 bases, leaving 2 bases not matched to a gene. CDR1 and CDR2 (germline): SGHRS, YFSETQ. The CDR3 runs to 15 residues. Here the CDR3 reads CASSFLAGGTDTQYF. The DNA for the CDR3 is TGCGCCAGCAGCTTCCTAGCGGGGGGTACAGATACGCAGTATTTT.

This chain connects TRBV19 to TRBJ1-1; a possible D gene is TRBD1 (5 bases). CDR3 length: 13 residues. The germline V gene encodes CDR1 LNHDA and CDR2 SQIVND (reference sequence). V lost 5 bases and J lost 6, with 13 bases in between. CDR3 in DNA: TGTGCCAGTAGTCCGTCCAAAGGGGCTGAAGCTTTCTTT. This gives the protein CASSPSKGAEAFF.

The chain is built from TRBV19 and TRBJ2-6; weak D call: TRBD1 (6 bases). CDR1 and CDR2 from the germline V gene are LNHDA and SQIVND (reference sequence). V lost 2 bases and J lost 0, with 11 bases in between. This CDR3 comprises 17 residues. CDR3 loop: CASSIPGQHSGANVLTF. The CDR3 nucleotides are TGTGCCAGTAGTATACCCGGACAGCACTCTGGGGCCAACGTCCTGACTTTC.

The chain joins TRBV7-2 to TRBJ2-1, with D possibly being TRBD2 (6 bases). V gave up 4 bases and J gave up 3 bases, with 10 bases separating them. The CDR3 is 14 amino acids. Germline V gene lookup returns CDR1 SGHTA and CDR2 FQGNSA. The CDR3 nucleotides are TGTGCCAGCAGCTCCTTCGGGGGCTACAATGAGCAGTTCTTC. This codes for CASSSFGGYNEQFF. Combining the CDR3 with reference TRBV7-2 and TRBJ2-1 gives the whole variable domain GAGVSQSPSNKVTEKGKDVELRCDPISGHTALYWYRQSLGQGLEFLIYFQGNSAPDKSGLPSDRFSAERTGGSVSTLTIQRTQQEDSAVYLCASSSFGGYNEQFFGPGTRLTVL.

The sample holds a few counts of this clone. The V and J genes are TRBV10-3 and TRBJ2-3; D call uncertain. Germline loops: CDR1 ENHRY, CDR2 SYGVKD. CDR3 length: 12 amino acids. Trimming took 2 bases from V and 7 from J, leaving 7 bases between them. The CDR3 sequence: CAISEGGNTQYF. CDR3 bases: TGTGCCATCAGTGAGGGCGGTAATACGCAGTATTTT.

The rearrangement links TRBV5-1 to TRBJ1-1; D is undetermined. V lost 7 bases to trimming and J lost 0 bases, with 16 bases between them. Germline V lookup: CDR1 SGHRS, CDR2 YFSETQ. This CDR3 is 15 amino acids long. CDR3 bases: TGCGCCAGCGGCCCCTTTACGAACATGAACACTGAAGCTTTCTTT. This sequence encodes CASGPFTNMNTEAFF.